These T cell receptor beta chains were read from a single sample in a study of blood T cell repertoires in COVID-19. Only in-frame clones appear in the TCRdb table, and some are missing; sequencing was by immunoSEQ multiplex PCR. This table has a few hundred thousand clones, about 88% appearing once. Sequenced: peripheral blood. Receptors originate from a man in his late teens or twenties with active or convalescent COVID-19. Each CDR3 is given with its conserved first and last residue.

TRBJ1-2 | TRBV27 | CASSYRDRRGYTF
TRBJ2-3 | TRBV9 | CASSVAPGATDTQYF
TRBJ1-1 | TRBV24-1 | CATGQGTEAFF
TRBJ2-6 | TRBV30 | CAWGRSGANVLTF
TRBJ2-2 | TRBV9 | CASSGLAVGELFF
TRBJ2-2 | TRBV6-5 | CASSGFPGELFF
TRBJ1-6 | TRBV6-5 | CASSYSRGYRSSPLHF
TRBJ1-3 | TRBV28 | CASSLGGQGSNTIYF
TRBJ2-1 | TRBV30 | CAWSVGVLARVNEQFF
TRBJ2-7 | TRBV5-1 | CASSLGPLEEQYF
TRBJ1-2 | TRBV29-1 | CSVVGGSLSNYGYTF
TRBJ1-1 | TRBV3-1/TRBV3-2 | CASSSINGGAYMNTEAFF
TRBJ1-5 | TRBV30 | CAWSDFRVAQPQHF
TRBJ1-1 | TRBV25-1 | CASSYGTLVGTVNTEAFF
TRBJ2-7 | TRBV4-1 | CASSQDWGSTSEQYF
TRBJ1-2 | TRBV30 | CAWSPLAGTIYGYTF
TRBJ1-5 | TRBV24-1 | CATSDRQTNQPQHF
TRBJ1-1 | TRBV4-3 | CASSHTGTGTEAFF
TRBJ1-5 | TRBV28 | CASRREEGEVKPQHF
TRBJ2-5 | TRBV5-1 | CASSSQGARETQYF
TRBJ2-1 | TRBV15 | CATSSPRGQGYNEQFF
TRBJ1-2 | TRBV12-5 | CASGSPDRAYGYTF
TRBJ1-5 | TRBV2 | CASSVLDQPQHF
TRBJ2-2 | TRBV6-5 | CASSWGAGELFF
TRBJ2-3 | TRBV6-5 | CASSYLAGGDTQYF
TRBJ1-1 | TRBV6-2/TRBV6-3 | CASSYQWAGATFF
TRBJ1-6 | TRBV3-1/TRBV3-2 | CASSQEGLNSPLHF
TRBJ1-6 | TRBV28 | CASSPGGLGSPLHF
TRBJ2-1 | TRBV12-3/TRBV12-4 | CASSPGQGYEQFF
TRBJ2-1 | TRBV7-2 | CASSLASGRASNEQFF
TRBJ2-7 | TRBV2 | CASSDRQYEQYF
TRBJ2-2 | TRBV4-2 | CASSQGREQGFGGELFF
TRBJ1-1 | TRBV15 | CATSRGGQMNTEAFF
TRBJ1-2 | TRBV28 | CASSFPGQGTYGYTF
TRBJ1-5 | TRBV9 | CASSVGTGTGQPQHF
TRBJ2-3 | TRBV28 | CASCAGATDTQYF
TRBJ2-1 | TRBV2 | CASRREYNEQFF
TRBJ2-7 | TRBV5-1 | CASSTLPGGTVTYEQYF
TRBJ2-5 | TRBV27 | CASFPRETQYF
TRBJ1-1 | TRBV3-1/TRBV3-2 | CASSRNTLRAEAFF
TRBJ1-1 | TRBV9 | CASSPRAVNTEAFF
TRBJ1-6 | TRBV7-8 | CASSLAQGIYSPLHF
TRBJ1-3 | TRBV9 | CASSVEGQGVGGNTIYF